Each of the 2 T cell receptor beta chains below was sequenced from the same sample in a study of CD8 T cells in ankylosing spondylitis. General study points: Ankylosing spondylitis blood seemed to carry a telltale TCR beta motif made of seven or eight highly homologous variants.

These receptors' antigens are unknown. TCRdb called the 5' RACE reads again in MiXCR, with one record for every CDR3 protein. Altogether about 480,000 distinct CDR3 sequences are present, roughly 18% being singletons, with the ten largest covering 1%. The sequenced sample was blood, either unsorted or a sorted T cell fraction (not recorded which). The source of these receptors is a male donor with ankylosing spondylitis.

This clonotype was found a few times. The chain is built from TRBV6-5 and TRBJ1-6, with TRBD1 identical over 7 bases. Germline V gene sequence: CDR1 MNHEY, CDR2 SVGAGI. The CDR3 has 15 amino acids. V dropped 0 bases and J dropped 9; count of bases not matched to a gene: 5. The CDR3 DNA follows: TGTGCCAGCAGTTACTCAAGGACAGGCCGTTCACCCCTCCACTTT. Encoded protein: CASSYSRTGRSPLHF.

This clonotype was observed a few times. The CDR3 reads CASSLLRGGAFF. CDR3 DNA: TGTGCCAGCAGCTTACTTCGGGGGGGAGCTTTCTTT. V and J are TRBV7-9 and TRBJ1-1; D is perhaps TRBD1 (5 bases). The CDR3 loop spans 12 amino acids. Germline V gene data show CDR1 as SEHNR and CDR2 as FQNEAQ (reference sequence). Trimming took off 2 bases at V and 10 bases at J, with 11 bases between the two ends.